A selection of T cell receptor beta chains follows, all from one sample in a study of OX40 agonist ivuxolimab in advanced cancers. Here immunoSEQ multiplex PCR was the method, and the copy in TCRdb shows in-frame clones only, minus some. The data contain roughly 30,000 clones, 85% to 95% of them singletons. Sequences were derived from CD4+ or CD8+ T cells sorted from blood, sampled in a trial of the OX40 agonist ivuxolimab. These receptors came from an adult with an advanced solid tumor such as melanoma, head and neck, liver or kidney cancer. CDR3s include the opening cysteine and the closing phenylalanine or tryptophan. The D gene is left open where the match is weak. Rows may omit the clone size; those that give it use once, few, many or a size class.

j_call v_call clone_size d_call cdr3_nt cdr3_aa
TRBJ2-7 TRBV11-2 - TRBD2 TGTGCCAGCAGCTTACTAGCGGCTCCCTACGAGCAGTACTTC CASSLLAAPYEQYF
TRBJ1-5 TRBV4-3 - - TGCGCCAGCAGCCAAGAGGAGGGTTCTGGTGGGCCCCAGCATTTT CASSQEEGSGGPQHF
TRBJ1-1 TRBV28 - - TGTGCCAGCAGTACGGGACCTACTAAGGAAGCTTTCTTT CASSTGPTKEAFF
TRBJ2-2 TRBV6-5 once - TGTGCCAGCAGTTACTCGGGATTCTCGAACACCGGGGAGCTGTTTTTT CASSYSGFSNTGELFF
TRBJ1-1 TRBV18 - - TGTGCCAGCTCACCGGGGGGGACGAGGAGGACTGAAGCTTTCTTT CASSPGGTRRTEAFF
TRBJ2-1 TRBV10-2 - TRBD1 TGCGCCAGCAGTGAGTGGACAGGGGTTGAGCAGTTCTTC CASSEWTGVEQFF
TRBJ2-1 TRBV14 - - TGTGCCAGCAGCGCCCTCTCAGTGCAGTTCTTC CASSALSVQFF
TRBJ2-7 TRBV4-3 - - TGCGCCAGCAGCCAAGATAGCGCAGGCACTAGCTCCTACGAGCAGTACTTC CASSQDSAGTSSYEQYF
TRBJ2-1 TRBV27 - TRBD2 TGTGCCAGCCGCTGGGTTTTTGGAGGGAGGGGTATTGAGCAGTTCTTC CASRWVFGGRGIEQFF
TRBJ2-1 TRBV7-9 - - TGTGCCAGCAGCTCCCCGACGTCGATGTCCATTTTTGAGCAGTTCTTC CASSSPTSMSIFEQFF
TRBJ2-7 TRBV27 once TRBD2 TGTGCCAGCAGTTTAACTAGCGACTACGAGCAGTACTTC CASSLTSDYEQYF
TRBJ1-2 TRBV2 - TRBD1 TGTGCCAGCAGTTACCCCGGGGCGGACAGGGATACTTATGGCTACACCTTC CASSYPGADRDTYGYTF
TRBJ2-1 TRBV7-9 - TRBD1 TGTGCCAGCAGCTTCCGAGGGGGCGGCGGAGCCTACAATGAGCAGTTCTTC CASSFRGGGGAYNEQFF
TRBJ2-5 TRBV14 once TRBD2 TGTGCCACCGCCCCACTAGCGGGCGGGGAGACCCAGTACTTC CATAPLAGGETQYF
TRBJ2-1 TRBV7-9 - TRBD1 TGTGCCAGCAGCTTAGGGGGACAGGGCTATCATGAGCAGTTCTTC CASSLGGQGYHEQFF
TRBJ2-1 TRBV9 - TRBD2 TGTGCCAGCAGCGTGCCCCTAGCGGGAGCCGGAATCAATGAGCAGTTCTTC CASSVPLAGAGINEQFF
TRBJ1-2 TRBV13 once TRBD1 TGTGCCAGCAGCTCTGAACAGGGGGCTTACTATGGCTACACCTTC CASSSEQGAYYGYTF
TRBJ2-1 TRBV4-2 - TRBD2 TGTGCCAGCAGCCAATCCCTCGGTCCGACTAGCGGGGGGGCCCATCAGTTCTTC CASSQSLGPTSGGAHQFF
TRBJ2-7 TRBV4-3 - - TGCGCCAGCAGCGCTAGTAAAGGTTCCTACGAGCAGTACTTC CASSASKGSYEQYF
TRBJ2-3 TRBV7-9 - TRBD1 TGTGCCAGCAGCTCCGGACAGGGAAGAGATACGCAGTATTTT CASSSGQGRDTQYF
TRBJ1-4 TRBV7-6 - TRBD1 TGTGCCAGTTCGACAGGGGGTAATGAAAAACTGTTTTTT CASSTGGNEKLFF
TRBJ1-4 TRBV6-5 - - TGTGCCAGCAGTTACTCACAGGGAACCCGTGATGAAAAACTGTTTTTT CASSYSQGTRDEKLFF
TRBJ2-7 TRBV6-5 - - TGTGCCAGCAGGGACGCCTACGAGCAGTACTTC CASRDAYEQYF
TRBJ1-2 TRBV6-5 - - TGTGCCAGCAGTAACTCACAGGGATGGGGCTATGGCTACACCTTC CASSNSQGWGYGYTF
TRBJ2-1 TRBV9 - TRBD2 TGTGCCAGCAGCGTCTCCGCGGGAGTATCCAATGAGCAGTTCTTC CASSVSAGVSNEQFF
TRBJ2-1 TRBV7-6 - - TGTGCCAGCAGCTCCGAACACGGAATGGGGTACAATGAGCAGTTCTTC CASSSEHGMGYNEQFF
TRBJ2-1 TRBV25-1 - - TGTGCCAGCAGTGGGCTCAGCGATGAGCAGTTCTTC CASSGLSDEQFF
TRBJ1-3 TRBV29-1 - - TGCAGCGCCCTCCCGGGGGGCGTAGCTGGAAACACCATATATTTT CSALPGGVAGNTIYF
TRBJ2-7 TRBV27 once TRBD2 TGTGCCAGCAGTCCCCAAGCGGGAGAGGCTTACGAGCAGTACTTC CASSPQAGEAYEQYF
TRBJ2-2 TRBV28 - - TGTGCCAGCAGCCCCTTGGGTCAGAACACCGGGGAGCTGTTTTTT CASSPLGQNTGELFF
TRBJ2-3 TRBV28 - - TGTGCCAGCAGTTTCCTCCCGCAGGGGATCACAGATACGCAGTATTTT CASSFLPQGITDTQYF
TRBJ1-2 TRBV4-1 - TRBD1 TGCGCCAGCAGCCGAGGGGGACAGCTTCAGGGGCCCTATGGCTACACCTTC CASSRGGQLQGPYGYTF
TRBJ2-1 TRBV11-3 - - TGTGCCAGCAGCTTAGTAAGGACAAGGAACTACAATGAGCAGTTCTTC CASSLVRTRNYNEQFF
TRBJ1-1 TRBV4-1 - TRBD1 TGCGCCAGCAGCCAAGGATCAGGGGGAGGTACTGAAGCTTTCTTT CASSQGSGGGTEAFF
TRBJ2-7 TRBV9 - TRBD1 TGTGCCAGCAGCCCGGGACAGGGGGCCAACGAGCAGTACTTC CASSPGQGANEQYF
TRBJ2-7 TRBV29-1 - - TGCAGCGTGGTACAGGGCGGGTACGAGCAGTACTTC CSVVQGGYEQYF
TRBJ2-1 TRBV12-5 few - TGTGCTAGTGGTTTGTGGGGTTCCTACAATGAGCAGTTCTTC CASGLWGSYNEQFF
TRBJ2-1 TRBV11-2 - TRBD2 TGTGCCAGCAGTTTAGCGGGAGACTCCTACAATGAGCAGTTCTTC CASSLAGDSYNEQFF
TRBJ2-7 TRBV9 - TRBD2 TGTGCCAGCAGCACAACTAGCGGTAGCTCCTACGAGCAGTACTTC CASSTTSGSSYEQYF
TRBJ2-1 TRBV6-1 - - TGTGCCAGCAGCCGGTCACTAGAGTTTCATGAGCAGTTCTTC CASSRSLEFHEQFF
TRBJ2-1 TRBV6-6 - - TGTGCCAGCAGTTACTCAGCAGGGGGGTACAATGAGCAGTTCTTC CASSYSAGGYNEQFF
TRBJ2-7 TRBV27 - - TGTGCCAGCAGGCAGGGGGGGCACGAGCAGTACTTC CASRQGGHEQYF
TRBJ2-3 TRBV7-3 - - TGTGCCAGCAGCCCCCGGCCGGAAGGGGCTCCGCAGTATTTT CASSPRPEGAPQYF
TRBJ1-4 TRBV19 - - TGTGCCAGTAGCCCGGGGGTGGCGTCGAGTGAAAAACTGTTTTTT CASSPGVASSEKLFF
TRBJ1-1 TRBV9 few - TGTGCCAGCAGCGTAGTTGGTAGTGATGAAGCTTTCTTT CASSVVGSDEAFF